One TCR beta chain is described in this entry. This CDR3 has 15 residues. V lost 5 bases and J lost 2, with 13 bases in between. Germline-derived CDR1 and CDR2 are MNHNY and SVGAGI (reference sequence). This specimen belongs to a study of blood T cell repertoires in COVID-19. Study in general: The study drew acute and convalescent COVID-19 samples from the United States, Italy and Spain. Nucleic acid was either cDNA or gDNA, and it came from T cells, B-cell-depleted T cells, or PBMCs.

In the study's own analysis: The authors estimated nucleated cell counts from reference gene primer amplification. Clones were sequenced by immunoSEQ multiplex PCR, and TCRdb holds only the in-frame ones, with some missing. D and trimming were read from the DNA, whereas the V and J calls and clone size are those reported in that table. The table has tens of thousands of clones, about nine tenths seen once. The sample was peripheral blood. This chain joins TRBV6-6 and TRBJ2-1; D is possibly TRBD1 (6 bases). The source of this sequence is a human donor in a cohort sampled during active COVID-19. This CDR3 is CASSQTGQTYNEQFF. The DNA of the CDR3 is TGTGCCAGCAGTCAGACCGGACAGACCTACAATGAGCAGTTCTTC.